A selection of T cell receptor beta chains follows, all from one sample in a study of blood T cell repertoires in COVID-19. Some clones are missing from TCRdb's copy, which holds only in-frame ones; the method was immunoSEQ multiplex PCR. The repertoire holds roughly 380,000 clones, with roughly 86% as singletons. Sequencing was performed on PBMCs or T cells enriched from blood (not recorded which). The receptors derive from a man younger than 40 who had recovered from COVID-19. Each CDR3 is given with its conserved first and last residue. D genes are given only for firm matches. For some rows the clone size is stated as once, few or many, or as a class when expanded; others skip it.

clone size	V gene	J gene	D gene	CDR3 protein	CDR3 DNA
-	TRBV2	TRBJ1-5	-	CASSTSDQPQHF	-
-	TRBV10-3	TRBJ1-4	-	CATSRYTNEKLFF	TGTGCCACCTCGAGGTATACTAATGAAAAACTGTTTTTT
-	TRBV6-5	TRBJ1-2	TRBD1	CASSLDRGPTYGYTF	TGTGCCAGCAGCCTTGACAGGGGGCCGACCTATGGCTACACCTTC
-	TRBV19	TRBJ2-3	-	CASSPWVVEGADTQYF	TGTGCCAGTAGTCCCTGGGTGGTGGAAGGGGCAGATACGCAGTATTTT
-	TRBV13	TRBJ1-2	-	CASSHRANYGYTF	TGTGCCAGCAGCCACAGGGCAAACTATGGCTACACCTTC
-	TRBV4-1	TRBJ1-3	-	CASSQEHAGNTIYF	TGCGCCAGCAGCCAAGAACATGCAGGAAACACCATATATTTT
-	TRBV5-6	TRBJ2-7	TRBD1	CASRPGQTYEQYF	TGTGCCAGCAGGCCGGGACAGACCTACGAGCAGTACTTC
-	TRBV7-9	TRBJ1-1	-	CASSLVGSYTEAFF	TGTGCCAGCAGCTTAGTGGGCAGTTACACTGAAGCTTTCTTT
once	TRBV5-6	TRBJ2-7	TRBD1	CASSSGTGNEQYF	TGTGCCAGCAGTTCCGGGACAGGGAACGAGCAGTACTTC
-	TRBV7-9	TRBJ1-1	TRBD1	CASSLGDRDNTEAFF	TGTGCCAGCAGCTTAGGGGACAGGGACAACACTGAAGCTTTCTTT
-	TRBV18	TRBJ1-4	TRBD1	CASSIRGPNEKLFF	TGTGCCAGCTCAATCAGGGGGCCTAATGAAAAACTGTTTTTT
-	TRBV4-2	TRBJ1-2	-	CASSQEAALYGYTF	TGTGCCAGCAGCCAAGAGGCGGCGCTCTATGGCTACACCTTC
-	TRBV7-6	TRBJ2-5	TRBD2	CASSLERGAFAETQYF	TGTGCCAGCAGCTTAGAGCGGGGTGCCTTTGCAGAGACCCAGTACTTC
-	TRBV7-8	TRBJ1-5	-	CASSLQGINQPQHF	TGTGCCAGCAGCTTACAGGGAATCAATCAGCCCCAGCATTTT
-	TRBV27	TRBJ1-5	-	CASSSGTDSNQPQHF	TGTGCCAGCAGTTCCGGGACTGATAGCAATCAGCCCCAGCATTTT
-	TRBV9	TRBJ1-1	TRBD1	CASSAPEGGTGIAFF	TGTGCCAGCAGCGCCCCCGAGGGGGGGACAGGGATAGCTTTCTTT
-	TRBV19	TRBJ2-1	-	CASTSRGTYNEQFF	TGTGCCAGTACAAGCAGGGGAACCTACAATGAGCAGTTCTTC
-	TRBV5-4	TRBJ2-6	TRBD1	CASSRPGQSFNVLTF	TGTGCCAGCAGCAGACCGGGACAGAGTTTCAACGTCCTGACTTTC
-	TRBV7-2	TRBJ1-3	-	CASSLERGYTIYF	TGTGCCAGCAGCTTAGAGCGGGGATACACCATATATTTT
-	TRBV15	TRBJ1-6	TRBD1	CATSSGQGYGNSPLHF	TGTGCCACCAGCAGTGGACAGGGGTACGGTAATTCACCCCTCCACTTT
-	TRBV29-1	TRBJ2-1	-	CSVPGAHNEQFF	TGCAGCGTGCCCGGAGCCCACAATGAGCAGTTCTTC
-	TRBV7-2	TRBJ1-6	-	CASSLLGSYSPLHF	TGTGCCAGCAGCTTACTGGGCAGTTATTCACCCCTCCACTTT
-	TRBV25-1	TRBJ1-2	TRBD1	CASRDTGGLYGYTF	TGTGCCAGCAGAGATACAGGGGGGCTATATGGCTACACCTTC
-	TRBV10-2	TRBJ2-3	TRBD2	CASSETSGAFRTDTQYF	TGCGCCAGTAGTGAAACTAGCGGGGCGTTTCGCACAGATACGCAGTATTTT
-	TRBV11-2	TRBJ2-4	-	CASSLGSNIQYF	TGTGCCAGCAGCTTAGGTAGTAACATTCAGTACTTC
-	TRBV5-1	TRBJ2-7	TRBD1	CASSLGAGTVSYEQYF	TGCGCCAGCAGCTTGGGCGCCGGGACAGTGTCCTACGAGCAGTACTTC
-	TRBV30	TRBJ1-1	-	CAWSVGGIAEAFF	TGTGCCTGGAGTGTCGGGGGGATTGCTGAAGCTTTCTTT
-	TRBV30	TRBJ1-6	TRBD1	CASGQRLNSPLHF	TGTGCCTCGGGACAGAGACTAAATTCACCCCTCCACTTT
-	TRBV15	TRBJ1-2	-	CATSRDLNYGYTF	TGTGCCACCAGCAGAGATCTAAACTATGGCTACACCTTC
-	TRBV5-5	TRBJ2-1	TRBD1	CASSIRDRGQEQFF	TGTGCCAGCAGCATACGGGACAGGGGGCAAGAGCAGTTCTTC
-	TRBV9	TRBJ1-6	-	CASSVGNRYNSPLHF	TGTGCCAGCAGCGTAGGGAACAGATATAATTCACCCCTCCACTTT
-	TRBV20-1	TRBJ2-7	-	CSALWGDEQYF	TGCAGTGCTCTCTGGGGGGACGAGCAGTACTTC
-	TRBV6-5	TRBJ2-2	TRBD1	CASRPGQRITGELFF	TGTGCCAGCAGACCGGGACAGAGAATCACCGGGGAGCTGTTTTTT
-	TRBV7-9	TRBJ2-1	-	CASSPGISYNEQFF	TGTGCCAGCAGCCCCGGTATCTCCTACAATGAGCAGTTCTTC
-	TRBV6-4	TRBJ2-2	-	CASSDGAFTGELFF	TGTGCCAGCAGTGATGGGGCCTTCACCGGGGAGCTGTTTTTT
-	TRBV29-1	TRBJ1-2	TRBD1	CSVRRGRNYGYTF	TGCAGCGTTCGCAGGGGGCGCAACTATGGCTACACCTTC
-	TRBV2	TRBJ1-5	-	CASSEYGNQPQHF	TGTGCCAGCAGTGAATATGGCAATCAGCCCCAGCATTTT
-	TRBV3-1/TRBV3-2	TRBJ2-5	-	CASSLRETQYF	TGTGCCAGCAGCCTGAGAGAGACCCAGTACTTC
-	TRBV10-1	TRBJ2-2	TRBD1	CASSWTGPEAGELFF	TGCGCCAGCAGTTGGACAGGGCCGGAAGCCGGGGAGCTGTTTTTT
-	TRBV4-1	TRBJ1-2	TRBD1	CASSQWERDRANYGYTF	TGCGCCAGCAGCCAATGGGAGCGGGACAGGGCTAACTATGGCTACACCTTC
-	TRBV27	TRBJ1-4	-	CASSRVATNEKLFF	TGTGCCAGCAGCCGAGTGGCAACTAATGAAAAACTGTTTTTT
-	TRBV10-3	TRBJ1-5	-	CAISDRGSQPQHF	TGTGCCATCAGTGACAGGGGATCTCAGCCCCAGCATTTT
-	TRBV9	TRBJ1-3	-	CASSARQFFSGNTIYF	TGTGCCAGCAGCGCCCGACAGTTTTTCTCTGGAAACACCATATATTTT
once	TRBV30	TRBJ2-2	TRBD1	CAWSPPDRGRSNTGELFF	TGTGCCTGGAGTCCCCCGGACAGGGGGAGGTCGAACACCGGGGAGCTGTTTTTT
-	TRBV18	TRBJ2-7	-	CASSPQWRGQSYEQYF	TGTGCCAGCTCACCCCAGTGGAGGGGGCAGTCCTACGAGCAGTACTTC
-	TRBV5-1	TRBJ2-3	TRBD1	CASSLGQAVDTQYF	TGCGCCAGCAGCCTAGGACAGGCGGTAGATACGCAGTATTTT
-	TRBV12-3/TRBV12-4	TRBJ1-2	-	CASSPSYGYTF	TGTGCCAGCAGTCCCTCCTATGGCTACACCTTC
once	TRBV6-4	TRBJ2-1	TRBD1	CASNKGQGDEQFF	TGTGCCAGCAATAAGGGACAGGGCGATGAGCAGTTCTTC
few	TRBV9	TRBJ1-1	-	CASSSLSGDNTEAFF	TGTGCCAGCAGCTCATTATCGGGGGACAACACTGAAGCTTTCTTT
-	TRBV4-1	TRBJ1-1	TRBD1	CASSQGVGQGATEAFF	TGCGCCAGCAGCCAAGGGGTCGGACAGGGGGCTACTGAAGCTTTCTTT
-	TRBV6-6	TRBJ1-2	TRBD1	CASSPGTGVVGGYGYTF	TGTGCCAGCAGTCCCGGGACAGGGGTCGTAGGTGGCTATGGCTACACCTTC
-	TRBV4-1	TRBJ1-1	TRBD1	CASSAYRGRAPFF	TGCGCCAGCAGCGCCTACAGGGGGCGCGCCCCTTTCTTT